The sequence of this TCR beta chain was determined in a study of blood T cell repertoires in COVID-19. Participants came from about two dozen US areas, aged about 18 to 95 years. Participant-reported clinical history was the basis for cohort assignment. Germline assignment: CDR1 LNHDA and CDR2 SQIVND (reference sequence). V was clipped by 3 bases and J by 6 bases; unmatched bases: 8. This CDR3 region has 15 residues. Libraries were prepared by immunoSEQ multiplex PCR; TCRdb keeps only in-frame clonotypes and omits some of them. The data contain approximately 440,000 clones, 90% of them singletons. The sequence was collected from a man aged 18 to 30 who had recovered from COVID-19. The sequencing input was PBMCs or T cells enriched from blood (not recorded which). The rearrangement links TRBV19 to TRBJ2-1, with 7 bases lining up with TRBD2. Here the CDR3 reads CASSIYAGVGNEQFF. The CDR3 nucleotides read TGTGCCAGTAGTATCTATGCGGGAGTAGGCAATGAGCAGTTCTTC.